A selection of T cell receptor beta chains follows, all from one sample in a study of T-cell memory formation after mild COVID-19. TCRdb re-called the 5' RACE reads through MiXCR, storing one row per CDR3 protein. The table records around 200,000 distinct CDR3 sequences, about 18% of them present only once. Material for sequencing was PBMCs or a T cell subset sorted from them (not recorded which). The receptors originated from a man younger than 35 who had mild COVID-19 (a few samples of this study predate the infection). Cell type and time point are not known. Each CDR3 is given with its conserved first and last residue. A D gene is named only where the DNA matches it firmly. Only part of the rows carry a size: once, few, many, or a class if the clone is expanded.

d_call j_call v_call clone_size cdr3_aa cdr3_nt
- TRBJ1-5 TRBV6-5 many CASSISYSNQPQHF TGTGCCAGCAGTATAAGTTATAGCAATCAGCCCCAGCATTTT
TRBD1 TRBJ2-2 TRBV2 - CASKAGQGASTGELFF TGTGCCAGTAAAGCGGGACAGGGGGCTAGCACCGGGGAGCTGTTTTTT
- TRBJ1-2 TRBV3-1 - CASSRQENYGYTF TGTGCCAGCAGCCGACAGGAAAACTATGGCTACACCTTC
- TRBJ1-6 TRBV28 - CASGGTGEALDSPLHF TGTGCCAGCGGTGGGACGGGGGAGGCCTTAGATTCACCCCTCCACTTT
TRBD1 TRBJ1-2 TRBV18 - CASSPAGKAGGDGYTF TGTGCCAGCTCACCAGCAGGCAAGGCAGGGGGAGATGGCTACACCTTC
- TRBJ2-5 TRBV10-3 - CAISENGGKETQYF TGTGCCATCAGTGAGAACGGGGGCAAGGAGACCCAGTACTTC
TRBD2 TRBJ2-3 TRBV7-9 - CASSLHSGSSTDTQYF TGTGCCAGCAGCCTCCATAGCGGGAGTAGCACAGATACGCAGTATTTT
- TRBJ2-3 TRBV6-1 - CASSDKGPGDTQYF TGTGCCAGCAGTGATAAGGGGCCGGGAGATACGCAGTATTTT
- TRBJ1-3 TRBV3-1 - CASSQEENTIYF TGTGCCAGCAGCCAAGAGGAGAACACCATATATTTT
- TRBJ1-2 TRBV15 - CATSRDPVKVLDYTF TGTGCCACCAGCAGAGATCCCGTTAAGGTTCTCGACTACACCTTC
- TRBJ1-1 TRBV18 - CASSPSPEEAFF TGTGCCAGCTCCCCTAGTCCGGAAGAAGCTTTCTTT
TRBD2 TRBJ2-3 TRBV7-2 - CASSSPAVAGYTQYF TGTGCCAGCAGCTCACCCGCGGTAGCGGGATATACGCAGTATTTT
TRBD1 TRBJ2-5 TRBV7-2 - CASSFDWTGRETQYF TGTGCCAGCAGCTTCGACTGGACAGGGAGAGAGACCCAGTACTTC
TRBD1 TRBJ1-3 TRBV5-1 few CASSLMGQGNVGNTIYF TGCGCCAGCAGCTTGATGGGACAGGGGAACGTGGGAAACACCATATATTTT
- TRBJ1-1 TRBV12-3/TRBV12-4 - CASSLWRGENTEAFF TGTGCCAGCAGTTTATGGAGGGGGGAGAACACTGAAGCTTTCTTT
- TRBJ1-2 TRBV28 - CASTHGRTYGYTF TGTGCCAGCACCCATGGGCGGACCTATGGCTACACCTTC
- TRBJ2-3 TRBV7-2 - CASSLRLETDTQYF TGTGCCAGCAGCTTAAGACTAGAAACAGATACGCAGTATTTT
- TRBJ1-6 TRBV5-8 - CASSLFWISYNSPLHF TGTGCCAGCAGCTTGTTCTGGATTTCCTATAATTCACCCCTCCACTTT